Detailed here is one T cell receptor beta chain. Clones were read by immunoSEQ multiplex PCR, and TCRdb kept only the in-frame ones, dropping some. Here the sample spans about 80,000 clones, under 85% being singletons. CDR3 length: 17 residues. CDR1 and CDR2 from the germline V gene are MNHNS and SASEGT. Deletions cut 2 bases from V and 5 bases from J, with 21 bases between. The data belong to a study of blood T cell repertoires in COVID-19. The specimen was peripheral blood. The receptor was isolated from a human donor in a cohort sampled during active COVID-19. The V and J genes are TRBV6-1 and TRBJ1-1; D is possibly TRBD1 (5 bases). CDR3 protein: CASSESYLPSRGTEAFF. The DNA of the CDR3 is TGTGCCAGCAGTGAATCCTATCTCCCCTCAAGGGGTACTGAAGCTTTCTTT.